Included here is one TCR beta chain sequence, with context. Antigen: not known. cDNA serving as the sequencing template came from extracted, reverse transcribed RNA. TCRdb's table, derived via immunoSEQ multiplex PCR, lists solely in-frame clones and lacks some. The sample includes under 200,000 clones, less than 70% seen only once; the top ten take 11% to 15%. Germline-derived CDR1 and CDR2 are MGHRA and YSYEKL. V was cut by 5 bases and J by 0 bases, with 15 bases left in between. This CDR3 is built from 16 residues. The sample belongs to a study of CD8+ T cells in alopecia areata. At the level of the study: Treatment of the treated patients consisted of oral tofacitinib, 5 to 10 mg twice daily.

Overall study results and limits: Affected scalp, especially in alopecia totalis/universalis, had a higher clonality than normal scalp did.

Indicated treatment: oral pan-JAK inhibitor, 5-10 mg twice daily. The chain uses TRBV4-1 and TRBJ2-3, with a weak D call TRBD2 (6 bases). The receptor's source is a human donor with alopecia areata. The sequencing used CD4+ T cells sorted from blood, collected at week 24, from a patient treated with tofacitinib. CDR3 residues: CASSTGVLASTDTQYF. The CDR3 DNA sequence: TGCGCCAGCAGCACAGGAGTGCTAGCGAGCACAGATACGCAGTATTTT.